This T cell receptor beta chain derives from a study of T cell repertoires in cytomegalovirus infection. Findings and limits, study-wide: What dominated the ex vivo response were HLA-C-restricted CMV-specific TCR beta clonotypes.

Each CDR3 protein is one row after TCRdb ran MiXCR on the reads. Seen here are about 830,000 distinct CDR3 sequences, 30% to 35% observed once, and the top ten hold under 15%. Note on this clonotype: Its matching antigen is unknown.

Germline V gene data show CDR1 as MNHEY and CDR2 as SVGEGT. The V and J ends lost 6 bases and 4 bases respectively, with 16 bases between them. CDR3 length: 15 residues. This receptor was identified in a human donor in good health (CMV status not recorded). Some clones in this sample may be carry-over from other donors' samples. Material: cultured CD8+ T cells from PBMCs, obtained from culture after CMV antigen stimulation. This chain uses TRBV6-2 or TRBV6-3 with TRBJ1-5; no clear D. The CDR3, as DNA: TGTGCCAGCAGCTGGCAGGTTGGGAGAAATCAGCCCCAGCATTTT. Its protein is CASSWQVGRNQPQHF.